This T cell receptor (beta chain) originates from a study of T cell changes during pregnancy in multiple sclerosis. Only in-frame clones appear in the TCRdb table, and some are missing; sequencing was by immunoSEQ multiplex PCR. The sample includes approximately 100,000 clones, more than 90% of them seen just once. This clone was recorded only once. V was clipped by 7 bases and J by 4 bases, with 19 bases between them. CDR1 is MNHNY and CDR2 is SVGAGI in the germline V gene (reference sequence). This CDR3 has 16 amino acids. This TCR derives from a female donor with multiple sclerosis, enrolled in a pregnancy study. Sequencing was performed on peripheral blood, taken in the second trimester of pregnancy. The V and J genes are TRBV6-6 and TRBJ2-2; possible D gene TRBD2, 6 bases. CDR3 DNA sequence: TGTGCCAGCACAAGACGGGTCGGGAGTGGCACCGGGGAGCTGTTTTTT. This codes for CASTRRVGSGTGELFF.